These 21 T cell receptor beta chains originate from one sample sequenced in a study of cytomegalovirus exposure and HLA in healthy donors (TCRdb year 2017). The library was generated by the immunoSEQ multiplex PCR assay. The multiplex PCR relied on a mix of 60 forward primers for TCR Vbeta segments and 13 reverse primers for TCR Jbeta segments. TCRdb holds this immuneACCESS table with in-frame rearrangements only. Some clones are missing; in checked studies, unresolved V genes explain under half, and the rest has no known cause. This sample has 95,000 to 100,000 clones in its table, and around 74% of those were observed once. 1.9% of the sample goes to the ten largest clones. Sequenced material: PBMCs. The receptors originated from a woman in her forties in good health and CMV-seronegative.

This chain joins TRBV10-3 and TRBJ1-1, with D tentatively TRBD1 (5 bases). Germline lookup yields CDR1 ENHRY and CDR2 SYGVKD. Trimming pared 0 bases from V and 3 bases from J, leaving 8 bases between. The CDR3 contains 14 residues. The CDR3: CAISESVRDTEAFF. CDR3 nucleotide sequence: TGTGCCATCAGTGAGTCCGTCAGGGACACTGAAGCTTTCTTT.

As DNA, the CDR3 is TGTGCCAGCAGTTTACAGGGTTCTAATTCACCCCTCCACTTT. Translating it yields CASSLQGSNSPLHF. The rearrangement uses TRBV27 and TRBJ1-6; TRBD1 is a possible D gene (5 bases). Looked up from germline, CDR1 is MNHEY and CDR2 is SMNVEV (reference sequence). Trimming removed 2 bases from V and 6 bases from J, with 8 bases in between. CDR3 length: 14 amino acids.

The chain joins TRBV7-8 to TRBJ2-5; D is possibly TRBD1 (6 bases). V lost 4 bases to trimming and J lost 2 bases, with 17 bases between them. The germline CDR1 and CDR2 sequences are SGHVS and FQNEAQ. The CDR3 extends over 16 amino acids. CDR3: CASSSFPRTAQETQYF. DNA for the CDR3: TGTGCCAGCAGCTCCTTTCCCCGGACAGCTCAAGAGACCCAGTACTTC.

This clone was seen more than once but under ten times. The rearrangement joins TRBV7-2 to TRBJ2-2; weak D call: TRBD2 (6 bases). CDR1 is SGHTA and CDR2 is FQGNSA in the germline V gene. Trimming removed 8 bases at V and 0 bases at J, with 16 bases between. CDR3 size: 16 residues. The CDR3 sequence is CASGLNGGTNTGELFF. The CDR3 DNA sequence: TGTGCCAGCGGCCTGAACGGCGGGACGAACACCGGGGAGCTGTTTTTT.

The chain links TRBV4-2 to TRBJ2-3, with 16 bases fitting TRBD2. Germline V gives CDR1 LGHNA, CDR2 YNFKEQ. Trimming at V came to 0 bases and at J to 10 bases, leaving 10 bases not matched to a gene. The CDR3 covers 18 residues. The CDR3, as DNA: TGTGCCAGCAGCCAAGAGGCCCCGGGACTAGCGGGGGGGGTATCGCAGTATTTT. Encoded protein: CASSQEAPGLAGGVSQYF.

This clone was found once. The chain joins TRBV6-1 to TRBJ2-7; a weak D match, TRBD1 (6 bases). Trimming took 2 bases from V and 5 from J, leaving 25 bases between them. The CDR3 is made up of 18 amino acids. CDR1 is MNHNS and CDR2 is SASEGT in the germline V gene. Here the CDR3 DNA reads TGTGCCAGCAGTGAATCCATGGTAAGGACAGTGGATTCTCACGAGCAGTACTTC. Amino acids: CASSESMVRTVDSHEQYF.

The rearrangement links TRBV29-1 to TRBJ2-7, with D maybe TRBD2 (6 bases). V lost 4 bases and J 1 base, leaving 11 bases between the germline ends. The CDR3 sequence is 13 residues long. Per germline, CDR1 SQVTM and CDR2 ANQGSEA. The CDR3 DNA is TGCAGCGTTGGGGAGGAATCATCCTACGAGCAGTACTTC. Residues: CSVGEESSYEQYF.

V gene TRBV5-1 combines with J gene TRBJ2-1; 8 bases map to TRBD2. Losses at the gene ends were 4 bases for V and 4 bases for J; bases not matched to a gene: 13. Germline CDR1 SGHRS, CDR2 YFSETQ. CDR3 length: 17 amino acids. For the CDR3, the DNA is TGCGCCAGCAGCCCGCTATATGCGGGAGGAGATTACAATGAGCAGTTCTTC. It encodes CASSPLYAGGDYNEQFF.

The table lists this clone with a count of one. The rearrangement joins TRBV6-6 to TRBJ1-2, with TRBD1 identical over 11 bases. The CDR3 spans 15 residues. Germline-derived CDR1 and CDR2 are MNHNY and SVGAGI (reference sequence). V dropped 3 bases and J dropped 3; count of bases not matched to a gene: 3. As DNA, the CDR3 is TGTGCCAGCAGTTATCGGACAGGGGGCGACTATGGCTACACCTTC. It encodes CASSYRTGGDYGYTF.

The CDR3 DNA sequence: TGTGCCAGCAGACCACCCTCGGGTGGGTTTGGGTACGAGCAGTACTTC. It encodes CASRPPSGGFGYEQYF. The chain joins TRBV28 to TRBJ2-7, with D uncertain. Trimming pared 6 bases from V and 4 bases from J, leaving 22 bases between. Looked up from germline, CDR1 is MDHEN and CDR2 is SYDVKM. CDR3 length: 16 residues.

The chain recombines TRBV27 with TRBJ2-1; 12 nucleotides line up with TRBD2. V lost 10 bases to trimming and J lost 2 bases; unmatched junction nucleotides: 15. Germline CDR1 and CDR2: MNHEY and SMNVEV (reference sequence). The CDR3 is made up of 18 amino acids. CDR3 coding DNA: TGTGCCACTTCACCGGGACTAGCGGGTATAGGGACCTACAATGAGCAGTTCTTC. Its protein is CATSPGLAGIGTYNEQFF.

The rearrangement uses TRBV18 and TRBJ2-7, with TRBD1 as a possible D gene (5 bases). The germline V and J ends were trimmed by 5 bases and 3 bases, with 14 bases remaining between them. Germline V lookup: CDR1 KGHSH, CDR2 LQKENI. The CDR3 totals 14 residues. CDR3 residues: CASSDSRIDYEQYF. CDR3 DNA sequence: TGTGCCAGCTCAGACAGTAGGATCGACTACGAGCAGTACTTC.

This rearrangement joins TRBV30 to TRBJ2-1, with D perhaps matching TRBD1 (5 bases). CDR3 length equals 17 residues. Trimming took 0 bases from V and 0 from J, leaving 15 bases between them. Per germline, CDR1 GTSNPN and CDR2 SVGIG (reference sequence). The CDR3 here is CAWSVQKTGSSYNEQFF. CDR3 nucleotides: TGTGCCTGGAGTGTTCAAAAAACAGGTAGCTCCTACAATGAGCAGTTCTTC.

CDR3 bases: TGTGCCAGCAGCCAAGCTAGGTACAATGAGCAGTTCTTC. Its translation is CASSQARYNEQFF. The rearrangement uses TRBV11-2 and TRBJ2-1; D is uncertain. This CDR3 comprises 13 residues. V gave up 5 bases and J gave up 4 bases, with 9 bases separating them. Germline assignment: CDR1 SGHAT and CDR2 FQNNGV.

The chain recombines TRBV5-6 with TRBJ1-1, with a weak D call TRBD1 (6 bases). V dropped 1 base and J dropped 7 bases, with 14 bases sitting between them. Germline V gene sequence: CDR1 SGHDT, CDR2 YYEEEE. CDR3 size: 14 residues. The CDR3 protein is CASSLYGTTIEAFF. The CDR3 coding sequence is TGTGCCAGCAGCTTGTACGGGACAACCATTGAAGCTTTCTTT.

The table lists this clone with a few counts. The chain recombines TRBV9 with TRBJ2-5; D uncertain. The CDR3 has 13 amino acids. The germline CDR1 and CDR2 sequences are SGDLS and YYNGEE. V was cut by 0 bases and J by 5 bases, with 8 bases left in between. The CDR3 DNA is TGTGCCAGCAGCGTAGATCCTAGTGAGACCCAGTACTTC. Encoded protein: CASSVDPSETQYF.

This clone was counted a single time. The V and J genes are TRBV6-4 and TRBJ1-1; 9 bases align to TRBD1. The trim removed 8 bases at V and 3 bases at J, leaving 4 bases unmatched. From germline, CDR1 is MRHNA and CDR2 SNTAGT. There are 13 residues in the CDR3. CDR3 sequence: CASRRDRDTEAFF. The CDR3 DNA reads as TGTGCCAGCCGTCGGGACAGGGACACTGAAGCTTTCTTT.

The chain employs TRBV18 and TRBJ2-7; D call uncertain. The V gene lost 4 bases and the J gene lost 2 bases, with 9 bases spanning the gap. Germline V CDR1 and CDR2: KGHSH, LQKENI. The CDR3 contains 13 residues. DNA for the CDR3: TGTGCCAGCTCACACAACACAGCCTACGAGCAGTACTTC. Its protein is CASSHNTAYEQYF.

The chain uses TRBV19 and TRBJ2-2; a weak D match, TRBD2 (7 bases). Germline V CDR1 and CDR2: LNHDA, SQIVND (reference sequence). This CDR3 is built from 16 residues. The V end lost 7 bases, the J end lost 1 base, and 16 bases lay between the germline ends. CDR3 bases: TGTGCCAGTAATAGGGGGGGGTCGGAGAACACCGGGGAGCTGTTTTTT. This encodes CASNRGGSENTGELFF.

This clone came up a few times. This chain links TRBV28 with TRBJ2-2; D remains ambiguous. The CDR3 is 17 amino acids. With 3 bases removed from V and 0 bases from J, the gap between germline ends came to 14 bases. CDR1 is MDHEN and CDR2 is SYDVKM in the germline V gene. Here the CDR3 reads CASSFGRVLANTGELFF. The DNA for the CDR3 is TGTGCCAGCAGTTTCGGTCGGGTCCTCGCGAACACCGGGGAGCTGTTTTTT.

This clone was seen a handful of times. V and J are TRBV5-4 and TRBJ2-2, with TRBD2 matching 8 bases. The length of the CDR3 is 15 residues. Looked up from germline, CDR1 is SGHNT and CDR2 is YYREEE (reference sequence). V lost 0 bases and J lost 7; bases outside the gene matches: 5. The CDR3 region is CASSLAGRADGELFF. CDR3 bases: TGTGCCAGCAGCTTGGCCGGGAGGGCCGACGGGGAGCTGTTTTTT.